Listed below are T cell receptor beta chains from one sample, sequenced in a study of T cells expressing NK-cell markers. Using the 5' RACE reads, TCRdb records one entry per CDR3 protein without DNA. Here the sample table reports roughly 450,000 distinct CDR3 sequences. The source material was blood T cells: a sorted CD56 or NKG2C T cell subset, CD4+ or CD8+ T cells, or bulk PBMC T cells (not recorded which). The receptor set was obtained from a woman between 45 and 65 years old in good health. Each CDR3 is given with its conserved first and last residue.

CDR3aa,v_gene,j_gene
CASAGGTGELFF,TRBV5-1,TRBJ2-2
CSVEGGGAGGIPYNEQFF,TRBV29-1,TRBJ2-1
CASSLKGSGEPQHF,TRBV5-4,TRBJ1-5
CASSPRQGNGYTF,TRBV7-9,TRBJ1-2
CASGLTQGQMNTEAFF,TRBV12-5,TRBJ1-1
CASSLPGLAFYGYTF,TRBV14,TRBJ1-2
CATSGTRDQPQHF,TRBV10-2,TRBJ1-5
CASSPIGGSTTNEKLFF,TRBV7-9,TRBJ1-4
CASSSTGSEVPGELFF,TRBV2,TRBJ2-2
CASSPLYKDEQFF,TRBV18,TRBJ2-1
CASSWRTSGAQETQYF,TRBV5-1,TRBJ2-5
CASSETGVNTGELFF,TRBV5-1,TRBJ2-2
CASSYLRRETQYF,TRBV4-1,TRBJ2-5
CASRADMAGELFF,TRBV2,TRBJ2-2
CAWRGTDGEQYF,TRBV30,TRBJ2-7
CASSFGGGTDTQYF,TRBV11-2,TRBJ2-3
CASSPGTFGETQYF,TRBV19,TRBJ2-5
CASSPPGVRRSQPQHF,TRBV27,TRBJ1-5
CASSLKTGSPYEQYF,TRBV27,TRBJ2-7
CSASPTSSSFTDTQYF,TRBV20-1,TRBJ2-3
CAGARTAPRVDTDTQYF,TRBV27,TRBJ2-3
CASSHRTSGVASTDTQYF,TRBV3-1,TRBJ2-3
CASSLARTLVPEAFF,TRBV12-3/TRBV12-4,TRBJ1-1
CATSTGLAGVDGELFF,TRBV15,TRBJ2-2
CASRLGGLKTQYF,TRBV7-2,TRBJ2-5
CASSPKQGLGSGANVLTF,TRBV5-1,TRBJ2-6
CATSRVQGASTDTQYF,TRBV15,TRBJ2-3
CASSAGGGTEAFF,TRBV6-6,TRBJ1-1
CATSRSFSGNQPQHF,TRBV15,TRBJ1-5
CASSLLTPLNTGELFF,TRBV12-3/TRBV12-4,TRBJ2-2
CASRYSMRLADNEQFF,TRBV5-5,TRBJ2-1
CASSQEGEREYEYYKTQYF,TRBV4-1,TRBJ2-5
CSMERVGGNEQFF,TRBV20-1,TRBJ2-1
CSARDRLRTEAFF,TRBV20-1,TRBJ1-1
CASSLRTSGSKDEQFF,TRBV7-8,TRBJ2-1